These 18 T cell receptor beta chains came from one sample sequenced in a study of cytomegalovirus exposure and HLA in healthy donors. 60 Vbeta and 13 Jbeta primers were used in PCR. Profiling relied on immunoSEQ multiplex PCR, and the TCRdb table lists in-frame clones only, not all of them. Seen here are about 130,000 clones, roughly 77% observed once, and the top ten hold 5.5% to 7%. The specimen sequenced was PBMCs. These receptors were obtained from a woman in her forties in good health and CMV-seropositive.

In its sample, this clone was seen a few times. The gene calls are TRBV2 and TRBJ1-2; D perhaps matches TRBD1 (5 bases). The CDR3 extends over 14 amino acids. CDR1 is SNHLY and CDR2 is FYNNEI in the germline V gene. V was clipped by 1 base and J by 4 bases, with 10 bases between them. The DNA for the CDR3 is TGTGCCAGCAGTGAAGGGCGGGGGGTCTATGGCTACACCTTC. It codes for CASSEGRGVYGYTF.

This chain links TRBV15 with TRBJ2-2; D ambiguous. Trimming pared 1 base from V and 2 bases from J, leaving 20 bases between. CDR3 length equals 19 residues. The germline V gene has CDR1 LNHNV and CDR2 YYDKDF (reference sequence). CDR3 residues: CATSRAPPDIWFNTGELFF. CDR3 DNA sequence: TGTGCCACCAGCAGAGCCCCTCCCGACATATGGTTTAACACCGGGGAGCTGTTTTTT.

The V gene is TRBV28, the J gene TRBJ2-5; D not resolved. The germline V and J ends were trimmed by 3 bases and 2 bases, with 7 bases remaining between them. Germline V gene lookup returns CDR1 MDHEN and CDR2 SYDVKM. This CDR3 spans 13 amino acids. CDR3 loop: CASSLEQQETQYF. The DNA for the CDR3 is TGTGCCAGCAGTTTGGAGCAACAAGAGACCCAGTACTTC. Drawing the rest from reference TRBV28 and TRBJ2-5, the complete variable domain is DVKVTQSSRYLVKRTGEKVFLECVQDMDHENMFWYRQDPGLGLRLIYFSYDVKMKEKGDIPEGYSVSREKKERFSLILESASTNQTSMYLCASSLEQQETQYFGPGTRLLVL.

CDR3 sequence reads: CASSEDGLTYYNEQFF. DNA of the CDR3: TGTGCCAGCAGTGAAGACGGACTTACCTATTACAATGAGCAGTTCTTC. The rearrangement joins TRBV6-1 to TRBJ2-1, with D perhaps matching TRBD2 (5 bases). This CDR3 comprises 16 residues. Deletions cut 1 base from V and 4 bases from J, with 14 bases between. Germline CDR1 and CDR2: MNHNS and SASEGT.

The chain combines TRBV9 with TRBJ2-2; 12 nucleotides agree with TRBD2. In germline, CDR1 is SGDLS, CDR2 YYNGEE. The CDR3 runs to 16 residues. With 0 bases clipped from V and 4 bases from J, the junction kept 1 base outside the gene matches. The CDR3 DNA reads as TGTGCCAGCAGCGTAGTACTAGCGGGGGGCACCGGGGAGCTGTTTTTT. It is translated as CASSVVLAGGTGELFF.

V gene TRBV5-5 combines with J gene TRBJ2-3, with a possible D match to TRBD2 (6 bases). Looked up from germline, CDR1 is SGHKS and CDR2 is YYEKEE (reference sequence). Trimming pared 4 bases from V and 3 bases from J, leaving 18 bases between. This CDR3 is 16 amino acids long. CDR3 in amino acids: CASSVPGGEVTDTQYF. The CDR3 DNA reads as TGTGCCAGCAGCGTACCGGGTGGGGAGGTGACAGATACGCAGTATTTT.

The V gene is TRBV18, the J gene TRBJ2-3; perhaps TRBD1 as D (7 bases). CDR1 and CDR2 (germline): KGHSH, LQKENI. V lost 2 bases and J lost 1, with 22 bases in between. This CDR3 is 19 amino acids long. As DNA, the CDR3 is TGTGCCAGCTCACCAGTTCGGAGGGGGCGAGGTAGCGGCACAGATACGCAGTATTTT. This gives the protein CASSPVRRGRGSGTDTQYF.

This sequence joins TRBV5-4 and TRBJ1-2; TRBD1 matches at 10 bases. The CDR3 is made up of 15 amino acids. Germline loops: CDR1 SGHNT, CDR2 YYREEE (reference sequence). J lost 4 bases, V lost 0 bases, and 3 bases had no gene match. The CDR3 loop reads CASSLGQGAGYGYTF. The DNA of the CDR3 is TGTGCCAGCAGCTTGGGACAGGGGGCGGGCTATGGCTACACCTTC. Filled out from reference TRBV5-4 and TRBJ1-2, the complete variable domain reads ETGVTQSPTHLIKTRGQQVTLRCSSQSGHNTVSWYQQALGQGPQFIFQYYREEENGRGNFPPRFSGLQFPNYSSELNVNALELDDSALYLCASSLGQGAGYGYTFGSGTRLTVV.

The chain couples TRBV2 to TRBJ2-7; perhaps TRBD1 as D (6 bases). V dropped 1 base and J dropped 5 bases, with 9 bases sitting between them. The V gene's germline CDR1 is SNHLY and CDR2 FYNNEI. The CDR3 has 13 amino acids. The CDR3 loop is CASSEVRGNEQYF. The CDR3 DNA follows: TGTGCCAGCAGTGAAGTTAGGGGGAACGAGCAGTACTTC.

The chain combines TRBV6-5 with TRBJ2-5; D may be TRBD1 (6 bases). The J call may be incorrect, as the DNA end agrees better with TRBJ2-7. The CDR3 runs 14 residues. Germline CDR1 reads MNHEY; CDR2 reads SVGAGI. In DNA, the CDR3 is TGTGCCAGCAGTGATCCGGGACAAACCTACGAGCAGTACTTC. Translated: CASSDPGQTYEQYF.

The chain uses TRBV30 and TRBJ1-1; the D gene is possibly TRBD1 (5 bases). The V and J ends lost 2 bases and 5 bases respectively, with 12 bases between them. The CDR3 has 13 amino acids. Germline CDR1 GTSNPN, CDR2 SVGIG (reference sequence). The CDR3 DNA is TGTGCCTGGAGTCTAGGGGTGGGTACTGAAGCTTTCTTT. Amino acids: CAWSLGVGTEAFF.

J is TRBJ1-4 and V is TRBV13, with a tentative D call TRBD1 (6 bases). The germline gives CDR1 PRHDT, CDR2 FYEKMQ (reference sequence). CDR3 size: 14 residues. Trimming cost V 4 bases and J 8 bases, with 14 bases left between them. The CDR3 nucleotides are TGTGCCAGCAGCTACAGGGTCCTGGGGGAAAAACTGTTTTTT. It codes for CASSYRVLGEKLFF.

V gene TRBV6-5 combines with J gene TRBJ1-3, with TRBD1 matching 9 bases. Losses at the gene ends were 8 bases for V and 2 bases for J; bases not matched to a gene: 7. The CDR3 length is 15 residues. The germline V gene has CDR1 MNHEY and CDR2 SVGAGI. CDR3 protein: CASGKTGGTGNTIYF. CDR3 coding DNA: TGTGCCAGCGGAAAAACAGGGGGCACTGGAAACACCATATATTTT.

The rearrangement joins TRBV11-2 to TRBJ2-1; no reliable D call. The CDR3 runs 13 residues. CDR1 is SGHAT and CDR2 is FQNNGV in the germline V gene. V lost 5 bases and J 4 bases, leaving 9 bases between the germline ends. CDR3 nucleotide sequence: TGTGCCAGCAGCCGACTGGAATACAATGAGCAGTTCTTC. Translating it yields CASSRLEYNEQFF.

This clone turned up a few times. The chain employs TRBV28 and TRBJ1-4; TRBD1 matches at 9 bases. V gave up 2 bases and J gave up 8 bases; unmatched junction bases: 6. Germline V gives CDR1 MDHEN, CDR2 SYDVKM. The CDR3 totals 15 residues. The CDR3 is CASSLRGTGREKLFF. The DNA of the CDR3 is TGTGCCAGCAGTTTAAGAGGGACAGGGCGAGAAAAACTGTTTTTT.

V gene TRBV7-8 combines with J gene TRBJ2-7; TRBD2 aligns across 7 bases. Germline loops: CDR1 SGHVS, CDR2 FQNEAQ. The CDR3 has 18 amino acids. The J segment lost 5 bases and the V segment lost 2 bases, leaving 18 bases of the junction unmatched. CDR3 nucleotides: TGTGCCAGCAGCTTATTTGGCGGGGGTCTTTCGTATTCTCACGAGCAGTACTTC. Translating gives CASSLFGGGLSYSHEQYF. Using reference TRBV7-8 and TRBJ2-7 for the parts outside the CDR3, the full variable domain is GAGVSQSPRYKVAKRGQDVALRCDPISGHVSLFWYQQALGQGPEFLTYFQNEAQLDKSGLPSDRFFAERPEGSVSTLKIQRTQQEDSAVYLCASSLFGGGLSYSHEQYFGPGTRLTVT.

The chain combines TRBV4-1 with TRBJ2-2, with unresolved D. The germline gives CDR1 MGHRA, CDR2 YSYEKL. Trimming cost V 4 bases and J 0 bases, with 9 bases left between them. There are 15 residues in the CDR3. The CDR3 DNA follows: TGCGCCAGCAGCCTGCGTGCCCCGAACACCGGGGAGCTGTTTTTT. This encodes CASSLRAPNTGELFF.

V is TRBV28 and J is TRBJ1-5; D is unresolved. The CDR3 contains 14 residues. Trimming left V 1 base short and J 6 bases short, with 10 bases between. From germline, CDR1 is MDHEN and CDR2 SYDVKM. CDR3 nucleotides: TGTGCCAGCAGTTTATCCCCGACATCTCAGCCCCAGCATTTT. It encodes CASSLSPTSQPQHF.